A single sample is the source of the 18 T cell receptor beta chains below, sequenced in a study of T cells in Graves' hyperthyroidism and ophthalmopathy (dated by TCRdb to the late 2010s). The protocol used for the library was multiplex PCR. The data were produced on an Illumina HiSeq 2000. The TCR beta CDR3 regions were amplified from the RNA transcripts. The TCR CDR3 was subjected to a first round of RT-PCR using the HTBI primer set and the Qiagen OneStep RT-PCR kit. TCRdb took the public reads, trimmed them with fastp at Q25, ran MiXCR for clone calling and kept in-frame beta chains. Merged by CDR3 protein, the rows form single entries marked with the most common genes and DNA. The sample yields about 400,000 distinct CDR3 sequences; around 15% were counted once. The top ten hold less than 6.5% of the sample. The source material was blood. The source of these receptors is a woman aged 18 to 35 with Graves' hyperthyroidism.

This sequence joins TRBV6-1 and TRBJ2-3; 11 nucleotides agree with TRBD1. Germline-derived CDR1 and CDR2 are MNHNS and SASEGT. CDR3 length: 15 amino acids. Unmatched junction bases numbered 4, after V lost 5 bases and J lost 3 bases. The CDR3 reads CASSQGQGVTDTQYF. Here the CDR3 DNA reads TGTGCCAGCAGTCAGGGACAGGGGGTAACAGATACGCAGTATTTT.

This clonotype was counted at least ten times. CDR3 sequence reads: CASSPLSGTSTDTQYF. CDR3 in DNA: TGTGCCAGCAGTCCCCTTAGCGGGACCAGCACAGATACGCAGTATTTT. This sequence joins TRBV28 and TRBJ2-3; 8 bases agree with TRBD2. V lost 5 bases, J lost 0 bases, and 7 bases stayed unmatched. The CDR3 extends over 16 amino acids. Germline lookup yields CDR1 MDHEN and CDR2 SYDVKM.

The genes are TRBV7-9 and TRBJ2-3, with a weak D call TRBD1 (6 bases). Trimming took off 3 bases at V and 8 bases at J, with 15 bases between the two ends. This CDR3 has 14 amino acids. CDR1 and CDR2 (germline): SEHNR, FQNEAQ (reference sequence). The CDR3 spells CASSFPQRGGTQYF. CDR3 nucleotide sequence: TGTGCCAGCAGCTTCCCCCAAAGAGGGGGTACGCAGTATTTT.

This clonotype was detected a few times. The chain joins TRBV20-1 to TRBJ2-3; possible D gene TRBD2, 6 bases. The CDR3 is 14 amino acids. Per germline, CDR1 DFQATT and CDR2 SNEGSKA (reference sequence). V lost 0 bases, J lost 6 bases, and 13 bases lay in between. The CDR3: CSARDLSLADTQYF. The CDR3 DNA reads TGCAGTGCTAGAGATCTTAGCCTAGCGGATACGCAGTATTTT.

This clonotype has ten or more counts. The chain links TRBV27 to TRBJ2-1; no firm D call. CDR1 and CDR2 from the germline V gene are MNHEY and SMNVEV (reference sequence). The CDR3 length is 12 residues. Between the trimmed V and J ends, which lost 4 bases and 11 bases, there was a span of 12 bases. DNA for the CDR3: TGTGCCAGCAGTTCCTCAGAATCTAAGCAGTTCTTC. This codes for CASSSSESKQFF.

At least ten counts were recorded for this clonotype. Here the CDR3 DNA reads TGTGCCAGCAGCTCCGAGGGACCCTGGGCTGATCAGCCCCAGCATTTT. Translating it yields CASSSEGPWADQPQHF. The rearrangement joins TRBV7-2 to TRBJ1-5, with D tentatively TRBD1 (5 bases). V gave up 4 bases and J gave up 5 bases, with 18 bases separating them. The CDR3 spans 16 residues. Per the germline V gene, CDR1 is SGHTA and CDR2 is FQGNSA.

This clonotype was detected a few times. V gene TRBV28 combines with J gene TRBJ2-7; TRBD1 aligns across 9 bases. This CDR3 is built from 15 residues. J lost 6 bases, V lost 4 bases, and 10 bases had no gene match. CDR1 and CDR2 (germline): MDHEN, SYDVKM. This chain's CDR3 is CASSSSGTGLSEQYF. The CDR3 nucleotides are TGTGCCAGCAGTTCGTCCGGGACAGGGCTCTCCGAGCAGTACTTC.

This clonotype was detected only a few times. This chain links TRBV5-1 with TRBJ2-3, with D hard to call. Trimming shortened V by 0 bases and J by 0 bases, and 8 bases separated the two germline ends. This CDR3 is 15 amino acids long. CDR1 is SGHRS, CDR2 YFSETQ, per germline. The CDR3 spells CASSLASTSTDTQYF. CDR3 bases: TGCGCCAGCAGCTTGGCTTCAACTAGCACAGATACGCAGTATTTT.

This clonotype was detected ten times or more. The J gene is TRBJ2-7, the V gene TRBV6-5; 9 nucleotides line up with TRBD1. The CDR3 consists of 15 residues. Germline CDR1 is MNHEY and CDR2 is SVGAGI. V was clipped by 2 bases and J by 5 bases; unmatched bases: 7. The CDR3 sequence: CASSYVRTGVHEQYF. As DNA, the CDR3 is TGTGCCAGCAGTTACGTTCGGACAGGGGTTCACGAGCAGTACTTC.

This clonotype has a count of ten or more. V is TRBV27 and J is TRBJ2-3; 10 nucleotides match TRBD2. The J segment lost 4 bases and the V segment lost 6 bases, leaving 7 bases of the junction unmatched. CDR3 length: 15 residues. Germline V gene sequence: CDR1 MNHEY, CDR2 SMNVEV (reference sequence). The CDR3 DNA sequence: TGTGCCAGCAGCCTATCTAGCGGGAGAGCAGATACGCAGTATTTT. This encodes CASSLSSGRADTQYF.

The gene calls are TRBV20-1 and TRBJ2-1, with TRBD2 matching 10 bases. Per germline, CDR1 DFQATT and CDR2 SNEGSKA (reference sequence). Trimming at V came to 4 bases and at J to 7 bases, leaving 4 bases not matched to a gene. The CDR3 loop spans 13 amino acids. CDR3 sequence (DNA): TGCAGTGCTACCTCTAGCGGGAGTAATGAGCAGTTCTTC. Translated, it gives CSATSSGSNEQFF.

The genes are TRBV19 and TRBJ2-1; weak D call: TRBD2 (6 bases). Germline values: CDR1 LNHDA, CDR2 SQIVND (reference sequence). The CDR3 is made up of 19 amino acids. Trimming left V 0 bases short and J 0 bases short, with 18 bases between. The CDR3 coding sequence is TGTGCCAGTAGTATAGATAAAGGACGGAGCGGGTCCTCCTACAATGAGCAGTTCTTC. Its protein product is CASSIDKGRSGSSYNEQFF.

With respect to this clonotype: A much larger clone sits a single nucleotide away, making a read error possible. Because the CDR3 is missing its conserved closing phenylalanine or tryptophan, this is likely a read error. V usage is TRBV28 and J usage is TRBJ1-1; 8 bases are shared with TRBD1. Germline values: CDR1 MDHEN, CDR2 SYDVKM. The length of the CDR3 is 15 residues. J lost 3 bases, V lost 3 bases, and 6 bases had no gene match. The CDR3 bases are TGTGCCAGCAGTTTCCTGGACAGGGTGCACACTGAAGCTTTCCTT. This sequence encodes CASSFLDRVHTEAFL.

This clonotype was seen a handful of times. The V call is TRBV6-1, the J call TRBJ2-1; 8 nucleotides match TRBD2. V dropped 7 bases and J dropped 7; count of bases not matched to a gene: 15. Germline CDR1 and CDR2: MNHNS and SASEGT. The CDR3 covers 16 residues. CDR3 bases: TGTGCCAGCAACCGAGAACAACCGGGACTAGGTAATGAGCAGTTCTTC. It encodes CASNREQPGLGNEQFF.

This clonotype was seen at least ten times. The rearrangement joins TRBV28 to TRBJ2-5, with 7 bases fitting TRBD1. The CDR3 runs 14 residues. V gave up 3 bases and J gave up 5 bases; unmatched junction bases: 6. Germline V lookup: CDR1 MDHEN, CDR2 SYDVKM. CDR3 protein: CASSLRGGVETQYF. In nucleotides, the CDR3 is TGTGCCAGCAGTTTGAGAGGGGGCGTGGAGACCCAGTACTTC.

The rearrangement uses TRBV14 and TRBJ2-7; D unresolved. The germline V gene has CDR1 SGHDN and CDR2 FVKESK. This CDR3 is built from 16 residues. V lost 3 bases and J 4 bases, leaving 19 bases between the germline ends. The CDR3 protein is CASSHRSRAFFYEQYF. CDR3 nucleotides: TGTGCCAGCAGCCACAGAAGTAGGGCATTCTTTTACGAGCAGTACTTC.

This clonotype was found many times. This chain links TRBV20-1 with TRBJ2-5; D may correspond to TRBD1 or TRBD2 (7 bases each). In germline, CDR1 is DFQATT, CDR2 SNEGSKA (reference sequence). The CDR3 length is 14 residues. Deletions cut 3 bases from V and 4 bases from J, with 15 bases between. The CDR3 bases are TGCAGTGCTAGTCCTGCAGGGGGGGGAGAGACCCAGTACTTC. Residues: CSASPAGGGETQYF.

On this clonotype itself: A read error may account for a junction end that differs from germline. This sequence joins TRBV10-3 and TRBJ2-5; 11 nucleotides match TRBD2. CDR1 and CDR2 from the germline V gene are ENHRY and SYGVKD. This CDR3 region has 14 residues. CDR3 protein: CAVSRTSGQETQYF. The CDR3 DNA reads as TGTGCCGTCAGTCGGACTAGCGGGCAAGAGACCCAGTACTTC.